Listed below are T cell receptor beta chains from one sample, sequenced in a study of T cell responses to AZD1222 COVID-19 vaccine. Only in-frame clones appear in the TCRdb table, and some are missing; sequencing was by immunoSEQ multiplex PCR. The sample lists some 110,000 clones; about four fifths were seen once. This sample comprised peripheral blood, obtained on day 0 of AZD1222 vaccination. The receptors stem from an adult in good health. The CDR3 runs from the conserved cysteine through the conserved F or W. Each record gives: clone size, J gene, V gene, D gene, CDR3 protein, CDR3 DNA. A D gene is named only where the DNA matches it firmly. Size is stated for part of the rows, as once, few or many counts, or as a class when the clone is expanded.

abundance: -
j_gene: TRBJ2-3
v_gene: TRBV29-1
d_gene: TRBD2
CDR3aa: CSVEWSGGHSSTDTQYF
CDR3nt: TGCAGCGTTGAATGGAGCGGGGGGCACTCAAGCACAGATACGCAGTATTTT

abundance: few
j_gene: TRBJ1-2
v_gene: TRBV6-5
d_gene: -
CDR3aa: CASSPSGEAGYTF
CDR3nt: TGTGCCAGCAGTCCCAGTGGAGAAGCTGGCTACACCTTC

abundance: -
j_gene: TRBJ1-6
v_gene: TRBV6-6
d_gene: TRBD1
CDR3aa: CASRGQSSSYNSPLHF
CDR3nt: TGTGCCAGCAGGGGACAGTCCAGCTCCTATAATTCACCCCTCCACTTT

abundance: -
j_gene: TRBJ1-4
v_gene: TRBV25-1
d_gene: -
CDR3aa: CASSGLLSGEKLFF
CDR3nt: TGTGCCAGCAGTGGTCTTTTAAGTGGTGAAAAACTGTTTTTT

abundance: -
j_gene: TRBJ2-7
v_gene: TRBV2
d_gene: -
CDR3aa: CASSEAGGPSSREQYF
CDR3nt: TGTGCCAGCAGTGAAGCGGGGGGTCCCTCCTCTAGGGAGCAGTACTTC

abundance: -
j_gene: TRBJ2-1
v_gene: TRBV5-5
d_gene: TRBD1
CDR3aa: CASSSGQGDSSYNEQFF
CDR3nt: TGTGCCAGCAGCTCCGGACAGGGGGACAGCTCCTACAATGAGCAGTTCTTC

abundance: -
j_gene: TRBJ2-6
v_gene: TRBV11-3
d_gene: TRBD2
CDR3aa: CASSGGDTGGANVLTF
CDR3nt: TGTGCCAGCAGCGGGGGGGATACAGGCGGGGCCAACGTCCTGACTTTC

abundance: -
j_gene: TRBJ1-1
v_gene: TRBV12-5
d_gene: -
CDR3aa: CASGLGVHTEAFF
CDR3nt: TGTGCTAGTGGTTTGGGGGTTCACACTGAAGCTTTCTTT

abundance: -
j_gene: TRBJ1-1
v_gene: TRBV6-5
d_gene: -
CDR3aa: CASTTGRNTEAFF
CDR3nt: TGTGCCAGCACTACAGGGAGAAACACTGAAGCTTTCTTT

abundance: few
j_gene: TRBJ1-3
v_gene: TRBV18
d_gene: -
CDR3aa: CASSAGTPSGNTIYF
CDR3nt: TGTGCCAGCTCCGCCGGGACACCGTCCGGAAACACCATATATTTT

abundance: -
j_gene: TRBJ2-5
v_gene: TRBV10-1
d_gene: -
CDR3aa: CASSWPAGRETQYF
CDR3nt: TGCGCCAGCAGTTGGCCGGCGGGTAGGGAGACCCAGTACTTC

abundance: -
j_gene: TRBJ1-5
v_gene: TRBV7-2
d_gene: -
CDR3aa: CASSFPPPNQPQHF
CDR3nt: TGTGCCAGCAGCTTCCCTCCACCCAATCAGCCCCAGCATTTT

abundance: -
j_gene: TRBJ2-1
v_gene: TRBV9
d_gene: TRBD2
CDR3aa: CASSASGTSVWEQFF
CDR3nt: TGTGCCAGCAGCGCCTCCGGGACTAGCGTTTGGGAGCAGTTCTTC

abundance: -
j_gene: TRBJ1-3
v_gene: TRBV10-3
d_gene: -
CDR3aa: CAISGGLTSGNTIYF
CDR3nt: TGTGCCATCAGCGGAGGCCTTACCTCTGGAAACACCATATATTTT

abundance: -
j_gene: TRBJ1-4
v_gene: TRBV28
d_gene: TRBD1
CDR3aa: CASRGQGETSKLFF
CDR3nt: TGTGCCAGCAGGGGGCAGGGGGAGACCTCAAAACTGTTTTTT

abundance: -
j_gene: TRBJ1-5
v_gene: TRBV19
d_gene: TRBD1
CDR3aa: CASSVTGGNQPQHF
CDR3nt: TGTGCCAGTAGTGTTACAGGGGGGAATCAGCCCCAGCATTTT

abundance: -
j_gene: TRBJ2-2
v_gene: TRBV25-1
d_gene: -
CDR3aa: CASTPGNTGELFF
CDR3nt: TGTGCCAGCACCCCAGGGAACACCGGGGAGCTGTTTTTT

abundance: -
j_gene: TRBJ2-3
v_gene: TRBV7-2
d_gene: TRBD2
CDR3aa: CASRTGGATDTQYF
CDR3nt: TGTGCCAGCCGCACGGGGGGGGCAACAGATACGCAGTATTTT

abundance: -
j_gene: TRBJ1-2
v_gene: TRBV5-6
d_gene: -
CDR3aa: CASSLVTANYGYTF
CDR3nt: TGTGCCAGCAGCTTGGTTACCGCTAACTATGGCTACACCTTC

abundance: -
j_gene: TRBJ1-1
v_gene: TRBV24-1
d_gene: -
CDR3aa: CAAGDGRTEAFF
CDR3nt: TGTGCCGCCGGTGATGGGAGAACTGAAGCTTTCTTT

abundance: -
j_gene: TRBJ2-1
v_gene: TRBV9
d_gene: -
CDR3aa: CASSALRGGIGEQFF
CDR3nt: TGTGCCAGCAGCGCTCTTCGAGGGGGGATTGGTGAGCAGTTCTTC

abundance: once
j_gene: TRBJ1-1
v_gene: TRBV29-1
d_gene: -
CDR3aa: CSVEEIEHTEAFF
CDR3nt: TGCAGCGTTGAAGAAATTGAACACACTGAAGCTTTCTTT

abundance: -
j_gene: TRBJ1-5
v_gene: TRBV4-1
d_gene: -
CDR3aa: CASSQGRQSNQPQHF
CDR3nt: TGCGCCAGCAGCCAAGGCCGACAGAGCAATCAGCCCCAGCATTTT

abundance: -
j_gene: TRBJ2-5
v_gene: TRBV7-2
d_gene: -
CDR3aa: CASNPDLARQETQYF
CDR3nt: TGTGCCAGCAACCCAGACCTAGCCCGGCAAGAGACCCAGTACTTC

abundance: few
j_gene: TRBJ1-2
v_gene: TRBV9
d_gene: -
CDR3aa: CASRQVGQGTYGYTF
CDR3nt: TGTGCCAGCAGACAAGTAGGTCAGGGTACCTATGGCTACACCTTC

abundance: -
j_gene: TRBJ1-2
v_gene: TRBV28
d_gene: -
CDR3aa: CASTQRAGGYTF
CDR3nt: TGTGCCAGCACCCAAAGGGCAGGAGGCTACACCTTC

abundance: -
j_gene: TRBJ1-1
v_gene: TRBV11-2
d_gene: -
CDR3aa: CASSFTSKHEAFF
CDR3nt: TGTGCCAGCAGTTTTACTTCCAAACATGAAGCTTTCTTT

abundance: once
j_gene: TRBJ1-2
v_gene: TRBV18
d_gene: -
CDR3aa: CASSPGWESGYTF
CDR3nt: TGTGCCAGCTCACCAGGCTGGGAGAGTGGCTACACCTTC

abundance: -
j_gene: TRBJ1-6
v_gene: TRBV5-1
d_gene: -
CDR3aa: CASSAPAGANSPLHF
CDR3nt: TGCGCCAGCAGCGCGCCAGCAGGGGCTAATTCACCCCTCCACTTT

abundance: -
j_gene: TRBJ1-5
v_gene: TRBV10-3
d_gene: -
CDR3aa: CAISELGLSNQPQHF
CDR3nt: TGTGCCATCAGTGAGTTGGGCCTGAGCAATCAGCCCCAGCATTTT

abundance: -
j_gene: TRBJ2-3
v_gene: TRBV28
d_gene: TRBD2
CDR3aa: CASVAPRGGITDTQYF
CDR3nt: TGTGCCAGCGTTGCCCCCCGGGGGGGTATCACAGATACGCAGTATTTT

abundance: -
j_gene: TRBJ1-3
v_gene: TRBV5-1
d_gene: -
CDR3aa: CASSQGQGNTIYF
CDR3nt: TGCGCCAGCAGCCAGGGACAAGGAAACACCATATATTTT

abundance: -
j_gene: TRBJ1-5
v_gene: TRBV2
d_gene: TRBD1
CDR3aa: CASRDRATNQPQHF
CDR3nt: TGTGCCAGCAGAGACAGGGCAACCAATCAGCCCCAGCATTTT

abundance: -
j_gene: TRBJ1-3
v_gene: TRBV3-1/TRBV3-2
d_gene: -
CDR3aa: CASSPSQVRGNTIYF
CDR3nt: TGTGCCAGCAGCCCTTCACAGGTGCGGGGAAACACCATATATTTT

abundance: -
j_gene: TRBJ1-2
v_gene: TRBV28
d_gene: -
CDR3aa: CASSLEVVGYGYTF
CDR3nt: TGTGCCAGCAGTTTAGAGGTTGTGGGCTATGGCTACACCTTC

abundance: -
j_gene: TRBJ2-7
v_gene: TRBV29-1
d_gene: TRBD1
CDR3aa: CSAGDRGGYEQYF
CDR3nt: TGCAGCGCTGGGGACAGGGGGGGTTACGAGCAGTACTTC

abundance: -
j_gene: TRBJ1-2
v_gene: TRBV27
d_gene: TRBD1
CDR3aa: CASSLQGAPGGYTF
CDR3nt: TGTGCCAGCAGTTTACAGGGGGCGCCTGGTGGCTACACCTTC

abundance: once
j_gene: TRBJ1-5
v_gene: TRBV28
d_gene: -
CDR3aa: CASSPGPPRSNQPQHF
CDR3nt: TGTGCCAGCAGCCCGGGGCCTCCCCGGAGCAATCAGCCCCAGCATTTT

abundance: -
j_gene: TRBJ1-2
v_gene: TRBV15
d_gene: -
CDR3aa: CATSRERGGSYGYTF
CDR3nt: TGTGCCACCAGCAGAGAGAGAGGGGGGTCTTATGGCTACACCTTC

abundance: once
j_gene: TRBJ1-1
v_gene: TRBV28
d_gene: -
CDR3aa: CASRFSGGWAEAFF
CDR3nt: TGTGCCAGCAGATTTTCGGGGGGTTGGGCTGAAGCTTTCTTT

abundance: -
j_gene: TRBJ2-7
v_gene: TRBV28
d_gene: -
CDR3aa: CASSLGGVVYEQYF
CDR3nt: TGTGCCAGCAGTTTGGGGGGCGTAGTATACGAGCAGTACTTC

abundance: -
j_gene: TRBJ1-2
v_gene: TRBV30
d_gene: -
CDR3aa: CASTKVRGELYGYTF
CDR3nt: TGTGCCTCCACCAAAGTACGGGGGGAGCTGTATGGCTACACCTTC